This T cell receptor beta chain is from a study of cytomegalovirus exposure and HLA in healthy donors. Study observations and caveats: The classifier, whose performance was assessed in both the original and validation cohorts, reportedly diagnosed cytomegalovirus status with high specificity and sensitivity. Later, an analysis found that TCR clusters from the first cohort tended to co-occur in the roughly 110 validation repertoires. Cytomegalovirus-associated status was assigned to some 180 TCR beta chains.

Worth noting for this clone: The antigen is undetermined.

This table comes from immunoSEQ multiplex PCR, and its TCRdb copy is limited to in-frame clones, with some not included. Among a few hundred thousand clones listed, roughly 90% were seen once. Sequencing used PBMCs. This clonotype was sampled from a woman under 30 in good health and CMV-seronegative.

The CDR3 sequence is CASSPPAGETTEAFF. CDR3 sequence (DNA): TGTGCCAGCTCACCACCAGCTGGAGAGACCACTGAAGCTTTCTTT. J is TRBJ1-1 and V is TRBV18, with D unresolved. CDR3 length: 15 amino acids. CDR1 and CDR2 (germline): KGHSH, LQKENI. With 0 bases removed from V and 4 bases from J, the gap between germline ends came to 12 bases.